Listed here is a single TCR beta chain. This record comes from a study of shared clonotypes between healthy human individuals. Germline V gene sequence: CDR1 MNHNS, CDR2 SASEGT. The CDR3 runs 13 residues. Trimming stripped 3 bases from V and 3 bases from J, with 9 bases between. Assay: immunoSEQ multiplex PCR; the TCRdb copy retains only in-frame clones and omits some. This sample yields approximately 350,000 clones, of which around 67% are seen a single time; approximately 10% belongs to the top ten. The V and J genes are TRBV6-1 and TRBJ2-7; unclear D gene. The sequencing input was memory CD4+ T cells sorted from blood. Subset here: CD45RA-negative fraction. The TCR was taken from a man aged 25-45 years in good health. CDR3 in amino acids: CASSDLGIYEQYF. CDR3 DNA sequence: TGTGCCAGCAGTGATTTGGGAATCTACGAGCAGTACTTC.